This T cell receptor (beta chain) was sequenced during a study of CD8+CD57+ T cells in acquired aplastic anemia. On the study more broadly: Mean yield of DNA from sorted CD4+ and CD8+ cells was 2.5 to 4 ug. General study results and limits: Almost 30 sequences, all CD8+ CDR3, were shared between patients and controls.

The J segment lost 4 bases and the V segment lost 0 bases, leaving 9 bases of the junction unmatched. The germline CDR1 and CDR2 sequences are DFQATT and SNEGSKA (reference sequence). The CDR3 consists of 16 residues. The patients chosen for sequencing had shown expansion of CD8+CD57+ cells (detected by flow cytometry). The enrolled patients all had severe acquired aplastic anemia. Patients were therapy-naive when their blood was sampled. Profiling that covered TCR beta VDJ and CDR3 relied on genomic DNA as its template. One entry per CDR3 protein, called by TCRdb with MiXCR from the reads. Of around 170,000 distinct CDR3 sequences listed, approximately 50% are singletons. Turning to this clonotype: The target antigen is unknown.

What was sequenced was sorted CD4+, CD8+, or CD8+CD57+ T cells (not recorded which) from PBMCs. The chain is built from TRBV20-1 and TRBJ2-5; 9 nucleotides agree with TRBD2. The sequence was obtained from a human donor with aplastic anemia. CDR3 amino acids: CSARDGGGVVGETQYF. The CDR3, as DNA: TGCAGTGCTAGAGATGGCGGGGGGGTGGTGGGAGAGACCCAGTACTTC.